The entry below gives a single T cell receptor beta chain sequence along with its context. The target antigen is unknown. V lost 3 bases and J lost 3; bases outside the gene matches: 5. CDR1 is MGHDK, CDR2 SYGVNS, per germline. CDR3 size: 15 residues. An expansion of CD8+CD57+ cells by flow cytometry had been shown in patients chosen for sequencing. Patients, without exception, had severe acquired aplastic anemia. There was no therapy given to any patient before the blood sampling took place. The sample belongs to a study of CD8+CD57+ T cells in acquired aplastic anemia. For the study at large: DNA recovered from sorted CD4+ and CD8+ cells had a mean of 3.2 ug.

The study profiled TCR beta VDJ and CDR3 using genomic DNA as template. TCRdb ran MiXCR on the reads and lists one entry per CDR3 protein. The sample holds around 500,000 distinct CDR3 sequences, roughly a third seen once. Notes on the study in general: Shared by patients and controls, approximately 28 CD8+ CDR3s were abundant in patients.

The specimen sequenced was sorted CD4+, CD8+, or CD8+CD57+ T cells (not recorded which) from PBMCs. This clonotype was obtained from a human donor with aplastic anemia. The V and J genes are TRBV25-1 and TRBJ2-7; TRBD2 aligns across 10 bases. The chain's CDR3 is CASSDRTSGYYEQYF. CDR3 sequence (DNA): TGTGCCAGCAGTGATAGGACTAGCGGTTACTACGAGCAGTACTTC.